This TCR beta chain was profiled in a study of shared clonotypes between healthy human individuals. Study-level information: Per donor, three plates held CD4 naive cells, three held CD4 memory, two held CD8 naive and one held CD8 memory.

Trimming removed 6 bases at V and 3 bases at J, with 15 bases between. This CDR3 is built from 15 residues. Germline loops: CDR1 SGHVS, CDR2 FQNEAQ. Once extracted for a subset, genomic DNA was divided evenly among several immunoSEQ plates. Produced via immunoSEQ multiplex PCR; TCRdb's table is partial and in-frame only. Counted here are around 99,000 clones, almost 70% occurring once; the ten biggest clones make up roughly 49%. Material: memory CD8+ T cells sorted from blood. Subset here: CD45RO+ cells pooled with CCR7-negative TemRA cells. This rearrangement joins TRBV7-8 to TRBJ2-1; D possibly uses TRBD1 or TRBD2 (5 bases each). This clonotype was sampled from a man aged 30 to 45 in good health. The CDR3 spells CASRTGTQIYNEQFF. DNA of the CDR3: TGTGCCAGCAGAACCGGGACCCAGATCTACAATGAGCAGTTCTTC.